This section outlines one T cell receptor (beta chain) sequence together with its context. The record originates from a study of blood T cell repertoires in COVID-19. Study details: Acute and convalescent COVID-19 specimens originated in the United States, Italy and Spain. PBMCs, B-cell-depleted T cells, or T cells were the source of the cDNA or gDNA that made up the material.

In the original processing: From reference gene primer amplification, estimates of nucleated cell counts were derived. The data were produced by immunoSEQ multiplex PCR, yet TCRdb's version contains in-frame clones alone and is incomplete. V and J calls and clone size are as listed in that table; D and trimming were resolved from the DNA. The data contain about 120,000 clones, 80% to 90% of them singletons. Between the trimmed V and J ends, which lost 5 bases and 6 bases, there was a span of 13 bases. Germline assignment: CDR1 MNHEY and CDR2 SVGEGT. The CDR3 length is 13 residues. Sequencing was carried out using peripheral blood. The chain employs TRBV6-2 or TRBV6-3 and TRBJ1-2; possible D gene TRBD1, 6 bases. This clonotype was obtained from a woman aged 45-65 years with acute or convalescent COVID-19. CDR3 sequence: CASSPRQDHGYTF. The CDR3, as DNA: TGTGCCAGCAGTCCCCGACAGGACCATGGCTACACCTTC.